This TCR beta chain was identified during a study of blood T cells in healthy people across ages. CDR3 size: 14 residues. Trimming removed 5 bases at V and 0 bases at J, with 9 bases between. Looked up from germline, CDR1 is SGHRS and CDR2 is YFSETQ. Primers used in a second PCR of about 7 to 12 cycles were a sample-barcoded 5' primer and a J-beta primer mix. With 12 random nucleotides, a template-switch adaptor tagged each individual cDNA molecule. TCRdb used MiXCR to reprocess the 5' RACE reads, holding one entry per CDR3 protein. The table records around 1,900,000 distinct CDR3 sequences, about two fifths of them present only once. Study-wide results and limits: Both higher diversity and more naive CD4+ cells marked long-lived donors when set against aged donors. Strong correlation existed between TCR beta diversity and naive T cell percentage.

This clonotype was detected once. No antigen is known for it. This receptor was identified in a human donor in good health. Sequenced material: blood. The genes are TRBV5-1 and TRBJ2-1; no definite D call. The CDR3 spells CASRLSRSYNEQFF. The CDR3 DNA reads TGCGCCAGCAGACTTTCCCGCTCCTACAATGAGCAGTTCTTC.